Reported below is one T cell receptor (beta chain). The entry originates in a study of blood T cell repertoires in COVID-19. Study background: From T cells, B-cell-depleted T cells, or PBMCs came the material, which was cDNA or gDNA.

The authors' processing: Quantification of nucleated cells was approximated via reference gene primer amplification. Profiling relied on immunoSEQ multiplex PCR, and the TCRdb table lists in-frame clones only, not all of them. V and J calls and clone size follow that table, whereas D and trimming were derived from the DNA. The sample comprises about 120,000 clones, approximately 87% of which are singletons, and approximately 2.1% rests with the top ten. This CDR3 spans 15 amino acids. The J segment lost 4 bases and the V segment lost 2 bases, leaving 8 bases of the junction unmatched. Germline values: CDR1 SGDLS, CDR2 YYNGEE.

V is TRBV9 and J is TRBJ2-5; 7 positions match TRBD1. The specimen was peripheral blood. The receptor was derived from a man aged 25 to 45 with acute or convalescent COVID-19. The CDR3 DNA is TGTGCCAGCAGCGTCCGGGACAGAGCATCAGAGACCCAGTACTTC. Amino acid sequence: CASSVRDRASETQYF.